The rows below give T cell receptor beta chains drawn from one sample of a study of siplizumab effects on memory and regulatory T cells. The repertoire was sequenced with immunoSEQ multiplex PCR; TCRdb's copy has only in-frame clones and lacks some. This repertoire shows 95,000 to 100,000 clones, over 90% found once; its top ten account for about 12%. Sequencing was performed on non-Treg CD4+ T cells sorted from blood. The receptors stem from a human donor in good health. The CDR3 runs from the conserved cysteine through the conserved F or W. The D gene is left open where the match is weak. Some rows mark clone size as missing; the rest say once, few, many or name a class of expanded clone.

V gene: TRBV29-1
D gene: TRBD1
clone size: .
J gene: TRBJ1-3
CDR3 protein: CSVDSGTGENTIYF
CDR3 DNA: TGCAGCGTTGATTCGGGGACAGGGGAAAACACCATATATTTT

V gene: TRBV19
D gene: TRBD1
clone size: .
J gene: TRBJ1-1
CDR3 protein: CASSKDRDTEAFF
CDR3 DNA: TGTGCCAGTAGTAAGGACAGGGACACTGAAGCTTTCTTT

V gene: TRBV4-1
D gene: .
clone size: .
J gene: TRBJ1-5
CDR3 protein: CASSQLSGRLGQPQHF
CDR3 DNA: TGCGCCAGCAGCCAACTCTCCGGGAGACTGGGCCAGCCCCAGCATTTT

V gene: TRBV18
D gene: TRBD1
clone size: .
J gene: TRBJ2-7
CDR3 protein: CASSPFAGGLTYEQYF
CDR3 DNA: TGTGCCAGCTCACCATTCGCAGGGGGCCTTACCTACGAGCAGTACTTC

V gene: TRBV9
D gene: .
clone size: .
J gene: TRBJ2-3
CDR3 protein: CASSVGSVRAFTDTQYF
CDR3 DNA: TGTGCCAGCAGCGTAGGTTCCGTGAGGGCGTTCACAGATACGCAGTATTTT

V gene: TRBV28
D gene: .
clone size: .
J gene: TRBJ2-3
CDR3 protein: CASSPQGSDTQYF
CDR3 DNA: TGTGCCAGCAGTCCCCAGGGGTCAGATACGCAGTATTTT

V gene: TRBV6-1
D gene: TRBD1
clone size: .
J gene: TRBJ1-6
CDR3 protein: CASRDRGDQPLHF
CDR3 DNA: TGTGCCAGCAGAGACAGGGGCGACCAACCCCTCCACTTT

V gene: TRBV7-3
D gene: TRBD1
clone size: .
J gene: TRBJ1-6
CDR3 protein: CASRGQLNSPLHF
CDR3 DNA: TGTGCCAGCAGGGGACAGCTGAATTCACCCCTCCACTTT

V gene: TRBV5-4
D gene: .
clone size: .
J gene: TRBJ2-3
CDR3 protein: CASSLDSASDTQYF
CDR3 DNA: TGTGCCAGCAGCTTAGACAGTGCTTCAGATACGCAGTATTTT

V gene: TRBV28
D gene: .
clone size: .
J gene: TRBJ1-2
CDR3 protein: CASSQRGGPYGYTF
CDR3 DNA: TGTGCCAGCAGCCAACGCGGGGGGCCGTATGGCTACACCTTC

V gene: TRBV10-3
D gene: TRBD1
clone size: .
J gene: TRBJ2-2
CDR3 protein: CAIRPSRGQGGELFF
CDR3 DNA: TGTGCCATCAGGCCCTCCCGAGGACAGGGAGGGGAGCTGTTTTTT

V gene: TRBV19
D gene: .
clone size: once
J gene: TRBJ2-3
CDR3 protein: CASGDTSTDTQYF
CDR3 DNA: TGTGCCAGCGGGGACACTAGCACAGATACGCAGTATTTT

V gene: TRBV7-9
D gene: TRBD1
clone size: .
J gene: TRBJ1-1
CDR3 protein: CASSLPDRGTEAFF
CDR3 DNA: TGTGCCAGCAGCTTGCCCGACAGGGGCACTGAAGCTTTCTTT

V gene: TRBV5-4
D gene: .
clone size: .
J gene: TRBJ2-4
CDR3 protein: CASSYPPGQGKNIQYF
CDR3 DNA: TGTGCCAGCAGCTATCCACCGGGGCAGGGGAAAAACATTCAGTACTTC

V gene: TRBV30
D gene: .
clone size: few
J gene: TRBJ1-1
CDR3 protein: CAWRNYQAAFF
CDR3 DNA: TGTGCCTGGAGAAATTATCAGGCAGCTTTCTTT

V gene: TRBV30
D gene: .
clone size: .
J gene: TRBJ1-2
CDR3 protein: CAWSVGGHYGYTF
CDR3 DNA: TGTGCCTGGAGTGTAGGGGGGCACTATGGCTACACCTTC

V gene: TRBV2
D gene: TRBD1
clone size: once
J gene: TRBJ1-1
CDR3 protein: CASSPQGGTEAFF
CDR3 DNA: TGTGCCAGCAGTCCACAGGGGGGGACTGAAGCTTTCTTT

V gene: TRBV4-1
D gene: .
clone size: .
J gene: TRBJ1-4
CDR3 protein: CASSEGWEKLFF
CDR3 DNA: TGCGCCAGCAGCGAAGGGTGGGAAAAACTGTTTTTT

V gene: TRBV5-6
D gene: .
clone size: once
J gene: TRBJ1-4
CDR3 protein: CASSHRRTLGEKLFF
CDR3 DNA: TGTGCCAGCAGCCATAGGAGGACTTTAGGTGAAAAACTGTTTTTT

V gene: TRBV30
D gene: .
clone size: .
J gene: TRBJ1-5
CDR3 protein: CAWTRGHQPQHF
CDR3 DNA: TGTGCCTGGACCAGAGGGCATCAGCCCCAGCATTTT

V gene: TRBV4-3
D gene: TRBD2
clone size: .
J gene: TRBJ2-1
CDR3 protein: CASSQVPGLAGYNEQFF
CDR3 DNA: TGCGCCAGCAGCCAAGTACCGGGACTAGCGGGATACAATGAGCAGTTCTTC

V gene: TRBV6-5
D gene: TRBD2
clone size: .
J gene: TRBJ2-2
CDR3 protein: CASSSSGRAYTGELFF
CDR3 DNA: TGTGCCAGCAGTTCTAGCGGGAGGGCTTATACCGGGGAGCTGTTTTTT

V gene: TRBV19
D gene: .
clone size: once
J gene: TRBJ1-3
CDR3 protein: CASSSLLAHSGNTIYF
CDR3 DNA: TGTGCCAGTAGTAGTCTGTTGGCCCACTCTGGAAACACCATATATTTT

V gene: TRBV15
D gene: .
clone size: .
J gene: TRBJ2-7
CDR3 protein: CATSPGSSYEQYF
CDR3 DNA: TGTGCCACCAGTCCAGGATCCTCCTACGAGCAGTACTTC